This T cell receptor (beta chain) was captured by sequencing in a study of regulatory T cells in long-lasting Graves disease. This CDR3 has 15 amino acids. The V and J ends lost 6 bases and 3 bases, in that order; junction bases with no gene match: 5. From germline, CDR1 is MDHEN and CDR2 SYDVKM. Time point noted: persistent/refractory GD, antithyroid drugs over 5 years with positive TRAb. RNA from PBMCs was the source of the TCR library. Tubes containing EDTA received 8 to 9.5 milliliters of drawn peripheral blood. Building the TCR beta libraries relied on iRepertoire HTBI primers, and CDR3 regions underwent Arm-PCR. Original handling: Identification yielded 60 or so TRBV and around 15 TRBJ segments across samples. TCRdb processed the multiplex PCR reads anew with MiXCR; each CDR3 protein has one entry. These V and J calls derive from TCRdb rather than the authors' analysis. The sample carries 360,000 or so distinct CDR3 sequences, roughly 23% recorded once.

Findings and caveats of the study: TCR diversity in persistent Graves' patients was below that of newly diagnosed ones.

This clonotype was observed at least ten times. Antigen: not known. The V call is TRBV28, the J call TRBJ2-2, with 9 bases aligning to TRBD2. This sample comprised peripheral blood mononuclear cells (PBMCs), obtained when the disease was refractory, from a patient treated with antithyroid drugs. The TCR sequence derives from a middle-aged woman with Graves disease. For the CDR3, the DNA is TGTGCCAGCAGGCGGGGGGGTTTAGACACCGGGGAGCTGTTTTTT. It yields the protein CASRRGGLDTGELFF.